The 26 T cell receptor beta chains listed next were all sequenced from one sample in a study of cytomegalovirus exposure and HLA in healthy donors. The protocol was immunoSEQ multiplex PCR, while the TCRdb copy is restricted to in-frame clones and leaves out a portion. The table has about 98,000 clones, roughly 87% seen once. The material sequenced was PBMCs. The receptors shown here come from a man aged 18 to 30 in good health and CMV-seropositive.

The V gene is TRBV4-2, the J gene TRBJ1-6; 9 bases match TRBD1. Germline CDR1 and CDR2: LGHNA and YNFKEQ. CDR3 length equals 16 residues. J was trimmed by 9 bases and V by 4 bases; bases with no gene match: 10. The CDR3, as DNA: TGTGCCAGCAGCCCACCTGGGGGACAGGGAAGTTCACCCCTCCACTTT. Protein product: CASSPPGGQGSSPLHF.

This clone was found a few times. The chain has TRBV19 and TRBJ1-6, with a tentative D call TRBD1 (5 bases). V was trimmed by 6 bases and J by 6 bases, leaving 15 bases between them. CDR3 length: 15 amino acids. Germline V lookup: CDR1 LNHDA, CDR2 SQIVND (reference sequence). The CDR3 loop reads CASRPAGGINSPLHF. DNA of the CDR3: TGTGCCAGTAGGCCAGCGGGGGGGATTAATTCACCCCTCCACTTT.

This rearrangement joins TRBV4-3 to TRBJ2-2; 8 positions match TRBD1. Germline V CDR1 and CDR2: LGHNA, YSLEER. This CDR3 is built from 15 residues. The ends lost 6 bases at V and 2 bases at J; junction bases unmatched: 5. The CDR3, as DNA: TGCGCCAGCAGAATCGACAGGGGAAACACCGGGGAGCTGTTTTTT. Amino acids: CASRIDRGNTGELFF.

The chain is built from TRBV10-3 and TRBJ2-7; possibly TRBD2 for D (5 bases). V was cut by 7 bases and J by 5 bases, with 18 bases left in between. CDR1 and CDR2 from the germline V gene are ENHRY and SYGVKD. The CDR3 has 14 residues. The CDR3 sequence: CAIKVEYGNHEQYF. In nucleotides, the CDR3 is TGTGCCATCAAGGTCGAGTACGGGAACCACGAGCAGTACTTC.

This clone was seen only a few times. The V call is TRBV6-5, the J call TRBJ2-7, with TRBD1 as a possible D gene (6 bases). The CDR3 is 13 residues long. Trimming removed 6 bases at V and 3 bases at J, with 12 bases between. Germline loops: CDR1 MNHEY, CDR2 SVGAGI. The CDR3 reads CASRQGSFYEQYF. CDR3 coding DNA: TGTGCCAGCAGACAGGGTAGTTTCTACGAGCAGTACTTC.

The chain joins TRBV4-3 to TRBJ2-2; 8 nucleotides match TRBD1. This CDR3 region has 15 residues. J gave up 6 bases and V 5 bases, and 8 bases lay outside the gene matches. Germline CDR1 reads LGHNA; CDR2 reads YSLEER. CDR3 in amino acids: CASSGKTGASGELFF. In DNA form, the CDR3 reads TGCGCCAGCAGCGGAAAGACAGGGGCCTCCGGGGAGCTGTTTTTT.

The chain combines TRBV7-2 with TRBJ2-3, with 13 bases aligning to TRBD2. V lost 5 bases, J lost 4 bases, and 6 bases stayed unmatched. Germline CDR1 and CDR2: SGHTA and FQGNSA. The CDR3 runs 16 residues. Here the CDR3 DNA reads TGTGCCAGCAGCCCTGGGACTAGCGGGATATCAGATACGCAGTATTTT. It specifies CASSPGTSGISDTQYF.

V and J are TRBV27 and TRBJ2-3; TRBD2 aligns across 12 bases. The CDR3 has 16 amino acids. Trimming cost V 4 bases and J 5 bases; bases outside gene matches: 7. Germline CDR1 is MNHEY and CDR2 is SMNVEV (reference sequence). The DNA of the CDR3 is TGTGCCAGCAGTTATGCTAGCGGGAGGGTTTTAGATACGCAGTATTTT. Translated: CASSYASGRVLDTQYF.

V gene TRBV4-3 combines with J gene TRBJ2-2; 7 bases agree with TRBD1. Germline V gene data show CDR1 as LGHNA and CDR2 as YSLEER. The trim removed 5 bases at V and 5 bases at J, leaving 5 bases unmatched. There are 14 residues in the CDR3. CDR3 sequence: CASSYLQGTGELFF. CDR3 DNA: TGCGCCAGCAGCTACCTACAGGGGACCGGGGAGCTGTTTTTT.

This rearrangement joins TRBV11-3 to TRBJ1-1; 7 positions match TRBD1. The J segment lost 1 base and the V segment lost 5 bases, leaving 4 bases of the junction unmatched. The CDR3 is 14 residues long. The germline V gene has CDR1 SGHNT and CDR2 YENEEA. CDR3 DNA sequence: TGTGCCAGCAGCCAAGGGACAGCGAACACTGAAGCTTTCTTT. Protein product: CASSQGTANTEAFF. The full variable domain, its missing parts supplied by reference TRBV11-3 and TRBJ1-1, is EAGVVQSPRYKIIEKKQPVAFWCNPISGHNTLYWYLQNLGQGPELLIRYENEEAVDDSQLPKDRFSAERLKGVDSTLKIQPAELGDSAVYLCASSQGTANTEAFFGQGTRLTVV.

The DNA of the CDR3 is TGCGCCAGCAGCTTGGAGCTGGCCGGGGAGCTGTTTTTT. This sequence encodes CASSLELAGELFF. The chain joins TRBV5-1 to TRBJ2-2; D gene unclear. Trimming left V 0 bases short and J 6 bases short, with 6 bases between. Germline assignment: CDR1 SGHRS and CDR2 YFSETQ. The length of the CDR3 is 13 residues.

The chain carries TRBV29-1 and TRBJ2-1; TRBD2 might be the D (6 bases). From germline, CDR1 is SQVTM and CDR2 ANQGSEA. The CDR3 has 12 residues. CDR3 coding DNA: TGCAGTATTGGAGGGCGAGGGGATGAGCAGTTCTTC. Translation gives CSIGGRGDEQFF.

CDR3 DNA: TGCAGCGTTGAAGAACAGGGGGCCACGGATGAGCAGTTCTTC. Its translation: CSVEEQGATDEQFF. The V call is TRBV29-1, the J call TRBJ2-1, with 9 bases lining up with TRBD1. The CDR3 covers 14 residues. Germline CDR1 and CDR2: SQVTM and ANQGSEA. V lost 0 bases to trimming and J lost 8 bases; unmatched junction nucleotides: 5.

The chain uses TRBV10-1 and TRBJ2-1; D is perhaps TRBD1 (6 bases). Trimming removed 11 bases at V and 1 base at J, with 15 bases between. In germline, CDR1 is WNHNN, CDR2 SYGVQD (reference sequence). The CDR3 length is 14 residues. Here the CDR3 reads CASPGQTSYNEQFF. CDR3 coding DNA: TGCGCCTCTCCCGGACAGACTTCCTACAATGAGCAGTTCTTC.

The chain links TRBV7-8 to TRBJ2-1, with D possibly matching TRBD1 (5 bases). V lost 4 bases and J 8 bases, leaving 6 bases between the germline ends. Germline V gives CDR1 SGHVS, CDR2 FQNEAQ. This CDR3 has 11 residues. The CDR3 DNA follows: TGTGCCAGCAGCTGGGGCTATGAGCAGTTCTTC. It yields the protein CASSWGYEQFF.

The chain carries TRBV11-2 and TRBJ2-4; 7 bases are a match to TRBD1. The CDR3 spans 18 residues. Looked up from germline, CDR1 is SGHAT and CDR2 is FQNNGV. V dropped 4 bases and J dropped 8; count of bases not matched to a gene: 20. The CDR3 sequence: CASSSPPGQLTLGDIQYF. CDR3 DNA sequence: TGTGCCAGCAGCTCACCCCCGGGACAGCTAACACTTGGGGACATTCAGTACTTC.

The sample holds a few counts of this clone. This chain links TRBV6-5 with TRBJ1-5; the D gene is possibly TRBD1 (6 bases). Trimming shortened V by 0 bases and J by 5 bases, and 14 bases separated the two germline ends. Germline V gene data show CDR1 as MNHEY and CDR2 as SVGAGI. This CDR3 spans 16 amino acids. The CDR3 DNA follows: TGTGCCAGCAGTTACTCGAGTCTGGGGGCTGATCAGCCCCAGCATTTT. It codes for CASSYSSLGADQPQHF.

J is TRBJ2-7 and V is TRBV6-5; TRBD2 agrees at 11 bases. The CDR3 sequence is 16 residues long. J lost 2 bases, V lost 0 bases, and 3 bases had no gene match. Germline CDR1 is MNHEY and CDR2 is SVGAGI. The CDR3 DNA reads as TGTGCCAGCAGTTACTCTGGGACTAGCGGACCCTACGAGCAGTACTTC. Amino acids: CASSYSGTSGPYEQYF.

This chain uses TRBV7-3 with TRBJ2-1, with 13 bases lining up with TRBD2. This CDR3 contains 13 residues. Trimming cost V 8 bases and J 15 bases; bases outside gene matches: 10. Germline V lookup: CDR1 SGHTA, CDR2 FQGTGA. CDR3 sequence reads: CASRDPGLAGVFF. The CDR3 DNA reads TGTGCCAGCCGAGACCCCGGACTAGCGGGGGTGTTCTTC.

For the CDR3, the DNA is TGCGCCAGCAGCTTAGTGAGAGGGGGTTTCTCTGGAAACACCATATATTTT. Its protein is CASSLVRGGFSGNTIYF. This chain uses TRBV5-1 with TRBJ1-3; TRBD1 is a possible D gene (6 bases). Trimming shortened V by 2 bases and J by 0 bases, and 15 bases separated the two germline ends. Germline V gene lookup returns CDR1 SGHRS and CDR2 YFSETQ. CDR3 length equals 17 residues.

By share, this clone ranks as medium-sized. The chain combines TRBV27 with TRBJ2-7, with 8 bases that match TRBD1. V was clipped by 5 bases and J by 7 bases; unmatched bases: 10. The length of the CDR3 is 14 residues. Germline V CDR1 and CDR2: MNHEY, SMNVEV (reference sequence). CDR3 sequence: CASSPGTGPLEQYF. The CDR3 DNA reads TGTGCCAGCAGTCCCGGGACAGGCCCTTTGGAGCAGTACTTC.

Many counts were recorded for this clone. The rearrangement joins TRBV9 to TRBJ1-2; D is uncertain. Trimming removed 4 bases at V and 7 bases at J, with 23 bases between. Germline lookup yields CDR1 SGDLS and CDR2 YYNGEE. This CDR3 contains 16 residues. The CDR3 bases are TGTGCCAGCAGCCCTGCCGTTGACTTCTCGTCTTTTGGCTACACCTTC. Protein sequence: CASSPAVDFSSFGYTF. The full variable domain, completed using reference TRBV9 and TRBJ1-2, is DSGVTQTPKHLITATGQRVTLRCSPRSGDLSVYWYQQSLDQGLQFLIQYYNGEERAKGNILERFSAQQFPDLHSELNLSSLELGDSALYFCASSPAVDFSSFGYTFGSGTRLTVV.

The table lists this clone with a count of one. J is TRBJ2-3 and V is TRBV5-4, with D perhaps TRBD2 (5 bases). The CDR3 is 14 amino acids. Germline lookup yields CDR1 SGHNT and CDR2 YYREEE (reference sequence). Trimming took 4 bases from V and 4 from J, leaving 13 bases between them. The CDR3 reads CASSQSARADTQYF. The DNA for the CDR3 is TGTGCCAGCAGCCAGTCCGCGAGGGCAGATACGCAGTATTTT.

The V gene is TRBV18, the J gene TRBJ1-5; D is possibly TRBD1 (6 bases). This CDR3 spans 16 amino acids. V lost 4 bases, J lost 0 bases, and 13 bases lay in between. CDR1 is KGHSH and CDR2 is LQKENI in the germline V gene. In nucleotides, the CDR3 is TGTGCCAGCTCACAGGGACAATTGAATAGCAATCAGCCCCAGCATTTT. Protein sequence: CASSQGQLNSNQPQHF.

The rearrangement uses TRBV6-4 and TRBJ2-7; TRBD2 might be the D (5 bases). V was pared by 2 bases and J by 0 bases, with 11 bases between. Germline V gene sequence: CDR1 MRHNA, CDR2 SNTAGT. The CDR3 totals 15 residues. The CDR3 DNA reads as TGTGCCAGCAGTGACCAGACGGGGATCTCCTACGAGCAGTACTTC. It is translated as CASSDQTGISYEQYF.

This clone was seen once. V and J are TRBV15 and TRBJ2-7, with 9 bases identical to TRBD1. The germline V gene has CDR1 LNHNV and CDR2 YYDKDF (reference sequence). Trimming removed 3 bases from V and 5 bases from J; junction bases left unmatched: 5. The CDR3 is 14 amino acids. CDR3 DNA: TGTGCCACCAGCAGGGGACAGGGAAACGACGAGCAGTACTTC. It encodes CATSRGQGNDEQYF.